The 19 T cell receptor beta chains reported below all come from one sample, sequenced in a study of early stage breast cancer tumors. Measured with immunoSEQ multiplex PCR; TCRdb has only the in-frame clones, and not every one. The data show 5,000 to 6,500 clones, with roughly 73% seen just once and 9.2% held by the top ten. Material for sequencing was normal breast tissue next to the tumor. Every receptor here comes from a person aged 40-50 years with breast cancer.

This clone was seen a handful of times. The rearrangement uses TRBV6-1 and TRBJ2-2; no firm D call. Germline lookup yields CDR1 MNHNS and CDR2 SASEGT. The CDR3 is made up of 16 amino acids. Between the trimmed V and J ends, which lost 4 bases and 1 base, there was a span of 13 bases. The CDR3 sequence is CASSVTPHWNTGELFF. The CDR3 DNA sequence: TGTGCCAGCAGTGTGACTCCCCATTGGAACACCGGGGAGCTGTTTTTT.

The V and J genes are TRBV7-9 and TRBJ2-3; D unclear. The CDR3 is 12 amino acids. The V end was cut by 3 bases, the J end by 3 bases, with 4 bases between. Germline V gene sequence: CDR1 SEHNR, CDR2 FQNEAQ (reference sequence). CDR3 DNA: TGTGCCAGCAGCTTCAGGACAGATACGCAGTATTTT. Its protein product is CASSFRTDTQYF.

The V call is TRBV2, the J call TRBJ1-2; 8 bases agree with TRBD1. Trimming at V came to 6 bases and at J to 2 bases, leaving 14 bases not matched to a gene. Germline V gene lookup returns CDR1 SNHLY and CDR2 FYNNEI. The CDR3 extends over 17 amino acids. CDR3 amino acids: CASRGTLRQGANYGYTF. The CDR3 coding sequence is TGTGCCAGCAGGGGCACGCTCCGGCAGGGGGCGAACTATGGCTACACCTTC.

The V gene is TRBV6-1, the J gene TRBJ1-4; 10 bases map to TRBD1. J gave up 7 bases and V 5 bases, and 7 bases lay outside the gene matches. Germline CDR1 is MNHNS and CDR2 is SASEGT. The CDR3 runs to 15 residues. CDR3 DNA: TGTGCCAGCAGTTCTCCCGGGACAGGGGTTGAAAAACTGTTTTTT. It translates to CASSSPGTGVEKLFF.

This rearrangement joins TRBV6-1 to TRBJ2-5; tentative D call: TRBD2 (6 bases). Trimming took 10 bases from V and 2 from J, leaving 14 bases between them. Germline V lookup: CDR1 MNHNS, CDR2 SASEGT. The CDR3 is 13 amino acids. CDR3 nucleotide sequence: TGTGCCACTGGGCGGAGGGAACAAGAGACCCAGTACTTC. Translation gives CATGRREQETQYF.

The V call is TRBV19, the J call TRBJ1-1; D perhaps matches TRBD1 (6 bases). V was clipped by 2 bases and J by 0 bases, with 10 bases between them. This CDR3 comprises 15 residues. Germline V gene data show CDR1 as LNHDA and CDR2 as SQIVND (reference sequence). The CDR3, as DNA: TGTGCCAGTAGTATATCCGGACAGCTGAACACTGAAGCTTTCTTT. The encoded protein is CASSISGQLNTEAFF. Based on the CDR3 plus reference TRBV19 and TRBJ1-1, the full variable domain is DGGITQSPKYLFRKEGQNVTLSCEQNLNHDAMYWYRQDPGQGLRLIYYSQIVNDFQKGDIAEGYSVSREKKESFPLTVTSAQKNPTAFYLCASSISGQLNTEAFFGQGTRLTVV.

V gene TRBV5-1 combines with J gene TRBJ2-1, with TRBD1 as a possible D gene (5 bases). Deletions cut 0 bases from V and 5 bases from J, with 15 bases between. Germline CDR1 SGHRS, CDR2 YFSETQ. The CDR3 covers 16 residues. The CDR3 sequence is CASSLASTALNNEQFF. CDR3 DNA sequence: TGCGCCAGCAGCTTGGCCTCGACAGCCCTGAACAATGAGCAGTTCTTC.

The chain recombines TRBV4-1 with TRBJ2-1; 9 nucleotides agree with TRBD1. V lost 4 bases, J lost 0 bases, and 13 bases stayed unmatched. Germline assignment: CDR1 MGHRA and CDR2 YSYEKL. The CDR3 length is 19 residues. DNA of the CDR3: TGCGCCAGCAGCCGGCCGGGACAGGGTCTACGAAGCTCCTACAATGAGCAGTTCTTC. Translation gives CASSRPGQGLRSSYNEQFF.

V gene TRBV18 combines with J gene TRBJ2-5; D gene unclear. Trimming shortened V by 4 bases and J by 4 bases, and 16 bases separated the two germline ends. The CDR3 runs 15 residues. The germline gives CDR1 KGHSH, CDR2 LQKENI. CDR3 sequence (DNA): TGTGCCAGCTCACAGCTCGATACGGATGGAGAGACCCAGTACTTC. It codes for CASSQLDTDGETQYF.

V usage is TRBV7-2 and J usage is TRBJ2-7; D gene unclear. Trimming left V 1 base short and J 0 bases short, with 10 bases between. CDR3 size: 15 residues. CDR1 SGHTA and CDR2 FQGNSA come from the germline V gene. The CDR3, as DNA: TGTGCCAGCAGCTTAGACCGTACCGTCTCCTACGAGCAGTACTTC. Protein sequence: CASSLDRTVSYEQYF. The full variable domain, with the rest looked up from reference TRBV7-2 and TRBJ2-7, is GAGVSQSPSNKVTEKGKDVELRCDPISGHTALYWYRQSLGQGLEFLIYFQGNSAPDKSGLPSDRFSAERTGGSVSTLTIQRTQQEDSAVYLCASSLDRTVSYEQYFGPGTRLTVT.

The chain uses TRBV19 and TRBJ1-3; TRBD1 is a possible D gene (5 bases). Germline loops: CDR1 LNHDA, CDR2 SQIVND (reference sequence). The CDR3 contains 14 residues. The germline V and J ends were trimmed by 5 bases and 2 bases, with 10 bases remaining between them. CDR3 amino acids: CASSPSGPGNTIYF. The CDR3 DNA reads TGTGCCAGTAGTCCATCGGGACCTGGAAACACCATATATTTT.

The chain recombines TRBV27 with TRBJ1-5, with D unresolved. This CDR3 contains 14 residues. CDR1 is MNHEY, CDR2 SMNVEV, per germline (reference sequence). V was cut by 11 bases and J by 2 bases, with 16 bases left in between. CDR3 sequence (DNA): TGTGCCTCGACGGGGTGGGAAGGCAATCAGCCCCAGCATTTT. Protein: CASTGWEGNQPQHF.

The chain recombines TRBV4-2 with TRBJ1-1; 10 nucleotides line up with TRBD1. The trim removed 0 bases at V and 7 bases at J, leaving 8 bases unmatched. This CDR3 has 16 residues. Germline assignment: CDR1 LGHNA and CDR2 YNFKEQ. This chain's CDR3 is CASSQDRRGTGVEAFF. In nucleotides, the CDR3 is TGTGCCAGCAGCCAAGATAGGAGAGGGACAGGGGTTGAAGCTTTCTTT.

This clone was observed a handful of times. The genes are TRBV7-2 and TRBJ1-5, with D hard to call. Germline V gives CDR1 SGHTA, CDR2 FQGNSA. Trimming took off 1 base at V and 4 bases at J, with 8 bases between the two ends. The CDR3 contains 14 residues. The DNA for the CDR3 is TGTGCCAGCAGCTTAGATCTCGCGAATCAGCCCCAGCATTTT. The encoded protein is CASSLDLANQPQHF.

The chain couples TRBV5-4 to TRBJ2-3; perhaps TRBD2 as D (6 bases). V was shortened by 3 bases and J by 5 bases, with 13 bases between the two germline ends. CDR1 and CDR2 (germline): SGHNT, YYREEE (reference sequence). This CDR3 has 14 residues. The CDR3 nucleotides are TGTGCCAGCAGCTCTGGAGGGCCGGGAGATACGCAGTATTTT. Protein sequence: CASSSGGPGDTQYF.

The J gene is TRBJ2-3, the V gene TRBV27; a possible D gene is TRBD2 (6 bases). Deletions cut 6 bases from V and 11 bases from J, with 15 bases between. This CDR3 has 12 residues. Per the germline V gene, CDR1 is MNHEY and CDR2 is SMNVEV (reference sequence). The CDR3 nucleotides read TGTGCCAGCAGCGACCCGGGACTGATGCAGTATTTT. This codes for CASSDPGLMQYF.

This clone was picked up one time. The rearrangement links TRBV27 to TRBJ2-1, with 14 positions matching TRBD2. Germline V CDR1 and CDR2: MNHEY, SMNVEV (reference sequence). The length of the CDR3 is 16 residues. Trimming removed 2 bases from V and 6 bases from J; junction bases left unmatched: 3. This chain's CDR3 is CASSLPTSGRANEQFF. CDR3 nucleotides: TGTGCCAGCAGTTTACCGACTAGCGGGAGGGCCAATGAGCAGTTCTTC.

V usage is TRBV7-9 and J usage is TRBJ2-1, with 8 bases identical to TRBD2. Germline V gene sequence: CDR1 SEHNR, CDR2 FQNEAQ (reference sequence). This CDR3 has 16 residues. The trim removed 3 bases at V and 5 bases at J, leaving 9 bases unmatched. The CDR3 DNA reads TGTGCCAGCAGCTTCAGTTTGCGGGAGGTTAACAATGAGCAGTTCTTC. It translates to CASSFSLREVNNEQFF.

The rearrangement uses TRBV30 and TRBJ2-3; maybe TRBD2 (6 bases). The CDR3 sequence is 19 residues long. CDR1 is GTSNPN, CDR2 SVGIG, per germline (reference sequence). Trimming removed 3 bases at V and 1 base at J, with 26 bases between. The CDR3 reads CAWSLPGGGFNSGTDTQYF. CDR3 in DNA: TGTGCCTGGAGCCTACCCGGGGGTGGATTTAATAGCGGCACAGATACGCAGTATTTT.